One and the same sample provided the 30 T cell receptor beta chains below, sequenced in a study of T cell clonality in common variable immunodeficiency. TCRdb keeps only in-frame clones here, not all; method: immunoSEQ multiplex PCR. The profile covers more than 35,000 clones, none occurring a single time. Sequencing was performed on peripheral blood mononuclear cells. All receptors come from a person between 18 and 75 years old in good health.

This clone has ten or more counts. The DNA ends 3 residues before the CDR3 does, and the rest of the CDR3 is filled in from the germline J gene. This chain links TRBV18 with TRBJ2-1; TRBD2 agrees at 14 bases. CDR3 length equals 16 residues. The V gene end was trimmed by 3 bases and the J gene end by 7 bases; junction bases not matched to a gene: 5. Per the germline V gene, CDR1 is KGHSH and CDR2 is LQKENI. The CDR3 DNA, read in part, is TGTGCCAGCTCACCCCCAGGGACTAGCGGGAGAAATGAG. Its translation is CASSPPGTSGRNE. The entire CDR3 sequence reads CASSPPGTSGRNEQFF. Drawing the rest from reference TRBV18 and TRBJ2-1, the complete variable domain is NAGVMQNPRHLVRRRGQEARLRCSPMKGHSHVYWYRQLPEEGLKFMVYLQKENIIDESGMPKERFSAEFPKEGPSILRIQQVVRGDSAAYFCASSPPGTSGRNEQFFGPGTRLTVL.

This clone was picked up many times. The sequenced fragment ends 3 residues before the CDR3 boundary, so the rest is inferred from the germline J gene. The V call is TRBV19, the J call TRBJ2-6, with D perhaps TRBD1 (6 bases). CDR1 and CDR2 from the germline V gene are LNHDA and SQIVND (reference sequence). The CDR3 has 18 amino acids. Deletions cut 4 bases from V and 4 bases from J, with 20 bases between. CDR3 sequence reads: CASSTMGQALSGANVLTF. The covered CDR3 bases are TGTGCCAGTAGTACAATGGGACAAGCACTTTCGGGGGCCAACGTC.

This clone was observed many times. The read terminates 3 residues before the CDR3 end, so the remaining end is supplied by the germline J gene. The chain is built from TRBV19 and TRBJ2-1; 13 nucleotides line up with TRBD2. J was trimmed by 5 bases and V by 6 bases; bases with no gene match: 7. The germline V gene encodes CDR1 LNHDA and CDR2 SQIVND (reference sequence). This CDR3 comprises 16 residues. The CDR3 bases that were read are TGTGCCAGTAGGGGACAGGGACTAGCGGGAAACAATGAG. Protein sequence: CASRGQGLAGNNE. The whole CDR3 sequence reads CASRGQGLAGNNEQFF.

This clone has at least ten counts. The DNA ends 3 residues before the CDR3 does, and the rest of the CDR3 is filled in from the germline J gene. The chain employs TRBV20-1 and TRBJ2-3, with D tentatively TRBD2 (5 bases). The CDR3 has 14 amino acids. Looked up from germline, CDR1 is DFQATT and CDR2 is SNEGSKA (reference sequence). V was clipped by 6 bases and J by 1 base, with 14 bases between them. The sequenced part of the CDR3 DNA is TGCAGTGCCGAGAGGGCCGGGGGCACAGATACG. Encoded protein: CSAERAGGTDT. The entire CDR3 protein is CSAERAGGTDTQYF.

This clone was found many times. The read terminates 3 residues before the CDR3 end, so the remaining end is supplied by the germline J gene. The chain is built from TRBV6-2 or TRBV6-3 and TRBJ2-1; 7 positions match TRBD1. V lost 6 bases and J lost 4; bases outside the gene matches: 9. The germline V gene has CDR1 MNHEY and CDR2 SVGEGT. The CDR3 covers 15 residues. The CDR3 DNA, read in part, is TGTGCCAGCAGAAACCCAGGGACAGAGTACAATGAG. Protein product: CASRNPGTEYNE. The full CDR3 protein reads CASRNPGTEYNEQFF.

This clone was seen many times. Read coverage stops 3 residues before the CDR3 terminus; the germline J gene supplies the remainder. The chain links TRBV7-9 to TRBJ2-7, with TRBD1 identical over 7 bases. The germline V gene encodes CDR1 SEHNR and CDR2 FQNEAQ (reference sequence). Losses at the gene ends were 5 bases for V and 1 base for J; bases not matched to a gene: 5. The CDR3 contains 14 residues. CDR3 residues: CASSPSGGSYEQYF. The part of the CDR3 DNA that was read is TGTGCCAGCAGCCCCTCAGGGGGATCCTACGAG.

This clone has a count of ten or more. The read falls 3 residues short of the CDR3 end, and the missing part is taken from the germline J gene. J is TRBJ2-2 and V is TRBV5-4; 9 positions agree with TRBD1. CDR1 and CDR2 from the germline V gene are SGHNT and YYREEE (reference sequence). Unmatched junction bases numbered 7, after V lost 4 bases and J lost 6 bases. This CDR3 has 15 residues. The CDR3 is CASSRATGGSGELFF. Partial CDR3 DNA: TGTGCCAGCAGCCGCGCTACAGGGGGCTCCGGGGAG.

Ten or more counts support this clone. Incomplete CDR3 DNA: TGTGCCAGTAGTACCCACAGGGGATGGTACGAG. It translates to CASSTHRGWYE. The CDR3 reads in full as CASSTHRGWYEQYF. This chain connects TRBV19 to TRBJ2-7, with TRBD1 matching 7 bases. With the read ending 3 residues before the CDR3 end, the germline J gene is used to fill in that end. CDR1 is LNHDA, CDR2 SQIVND, per germline (reference sequence). This CDR3 comprises 14 residues. V was pared by 4 bases and J by 4 bases, with 7 bases of the junction left unmatched.

This clone was detected ten times or more. With the read ending 3 residues before the CDR3 end, the germline J gene is used to fill in that end. The chain employs TRBV13 and TRBJ2-1; D is perhaps TRBD1 (6 bases). Germline V lookup: CDR1 PRHDT, CDR2 FYEKMQ (reference sequence). V was trimmed by 5 bases and J by 3 bases, leaving 11 bases between them. CDR3 length: 14 residues. The DNA read from the CDR3 is TGTGCCAGCAGCCCCGGACAGAGCTACAATGAG. This codes for CASSPGQSYNE. The complete CDR3 sequence is CASSPGQSYNEQFF.

In this sample, this clone turned up many times. The CDR3 end is not reached by the read, which stops 3 residues before it; the germline J gene fills it in. The chain carries TRBV19 and TRBJ1-2; D is uncertain. The germline V and J ends were trimmed by 0 bases and 1 base, with 12 bases remaining between them. The CDR3 is made up of 16 amino acids. Per the germline V gene, CDR1 is LNHDA and CDR2 is SQIVND (reference sequence). This CDR3 reads CASSIDPDGVNYGYTF. The DNA read from the CDR3 is TGTGCCAGTAGTATAGACCCCGACGGGGTTAACTATGGC.

This clone occurred many times. The read is 3 residues too short to cover the CDR3 end, so that end is filled in from the germline J gene. This sequence joins TRBV7-9 and TRBJ1-6; TRBD1 aligns across 7 bases. V shed 4 bases, J shed 9 bases, and the junction held 3 bases outside the gene matches. Germline-derived CDR1 and CDR2 are SEHNR and FQNEAQ (reference sequence). This CDR3 comprises 13 residues. CDR3 protein: CASSSTGSSPLHF. The DNA read from the CDR3 is TGTGCCAGCAGCTCGACAGGGAGTTCACCC.

This clone was seen ten or more times. The sequence runs out 3 residues before the end of the CDR3; the remainder is reconstructed from the germline J gene. The rearrangement joins TRBV20-1 to TRBJ2-3; tentatively, D is TRBD2 (6 bases). Germline V gene lookup returns CDR1 DFQATT and CDR2 SNEGSKA (reference sequence). This CDR3 has 16 residues. The V end lost 3 bases, the J end lost 4 bases, and 20 bases lay between the germline ends. CDR3 sequence reads: CSASRGRSGRADTQYF. CDR3 bases read: TGCAGTGCTAGCCGAGGTCGGAGCGGGCGGGCAGATACG.

This clone was recorded at least ten times. The missing CDR3 end, 3 residues past where the read stops, is filled in from the germline J gene. The chain couples TRBV6-2 or TRBV6-3 to TRBJ1-1, with 10 nucleotides matching TRBD1. Trimming cost V 5 bases and J 3 bases; bases outside gene matches: 3. The CDR3 totals 14 residues. CDR1 is MNHEY, CDR2 SVGEGT, per germline. CDR3 bases read: TGTGCCAGCAGTGGGACAGGGGTTTACACTGAA. Translating it yields CASSGTGVYTE. The complete CDR3 reads CASSGTGVYTEAFF.

This clone was counted at least ten times. The read comes to an end 3 residues before the CDR3 does, leaving the germline J gene to fill in the end. V is TRBV13 and J is TRBJ2-1, with D perhaps being TRBD1 or TRBD2 (5 bases each). The germline V gene encodes CDR1 PRHDT and CDR2 FYEKMQ (reference sequence). Trimming took off 4 bases at V and 2 bases at J, with 12 bases between the two ends. This CDR3 is 15 amino acids long. CDR3 sequence: CASSSRGDAYNEQFF. The sequenced part of the CDR3 DNA is TGTGCCAGCAGCTCGAGAGGGGATGCCTACAATGAG.

This clone came up many times. The read stops 3 residues short of the end of the CDR3; the missing end is completed from the germline J gene. This chain uses TRBV12-3 or TRBV12-4 with TRBJ1-5; 8 bases fit TRBD1. The J segment lost 2 bases and the V segment lost 5 bases, leaving 2 bases of the junction unmatched. This CDR3 spans 14 amino acids. CDR3 sequence reads: CASSATGGNQPQHF. The CDR3 bases that were read are TGTGCCAGCAGTGCGACAGGGGGCAATCAGCCC.

Many counts were recorded for this clone. The read falls 3 residues short of the CDR3 end, and the missing part is taken from the germline J gene. This chain joins TRBV19 and TRBJ2-2, with D possibly TRBD1 on 6 matching bases. Trimming cost V 4 bases and J 6 bases, with 15 bases left between them. CDR3 size: 15 residues. Germline-derived CDR1 and CDR2 are LNHDA and SQIVND (reference sequence). The DNA read from the CDR3 is TGTGCCAGTAGTACTTTATCAGGGGTGGCCGGGGAG. The encoded protein is CASSTLSGVAGE. The complete CDR3 protein is CASSTLSGVAGELFF.

This clone was counted many times. Compared with germline, one end of the junction differs, possibly owing to a read error. The read terminates 3 residues before the CDR3 end, so the remaining end is supplied by the germline J gene. This chain links TRBV4-2 with TRBJ1-4, with 7 nucleotides matching TRBD1. The length of the CDR3 is 15 residues. Per germline, CDR1 LGHNA and CDR2 YNFKEQ. The sequenced part of the CDR3 DNA is TGCGCCAGCAGCCAAAGGGACAGTTTAAATGAAAAA. This encodes CASSQRDSLNEK. Given in full, the CDR3 is CASSQRDSLNEKLFF.

This clone was counted many times. Read coverage stops 3 residues before the CDR3 terminus; the germline J gene supplies the remainder. The chain couples TRBV2 to TRBJ2-7, with D maybe TRBD1 (6 bases). The germline V gene has CDR1 SNHLY and CDR2 FYNNEI. V lost 5 bases and J lost 3, with 8 bases in between. The CDR3 covers 12 residues. CDR3 bases read: TGTGCCAGCAGTACGACAGGCTACGAG. This encodes CASSTTGYE. The CDR3 reads in full as CASSTTGYEQYF.

This clone was observed many times. With the read ending 3 residues before the CDR3 end, the germline J gene is used to fill in that end. The V gene is TRBV7-9, the J gene TRBJ2-1, with D unresolved. The CDR3 covers 12 residues. CDR1 and CDR2 from the germline V gene are SEHNR and FQNEAQ (reference sequence). The germline V and J ends were trimmed by 1 base and 8 bases, with 6 bases remaining between them. This chain's CDR3 is CASSLERDEQFF. CDR3 bases read: TGTGCCAGCAGCTTAGAGCGTGATGAG.

Remarks on this clone: A read error likely explains this, since a far larger clone differs by one base. The read ends 3 residues shy of where the CDR3 ends; the end is completed using the germline J gene. The sample carries other DNA sequences with the same CDR3. The chain is built from TRBV19 and TRBJ1-1; D is unclear. The CDR3 consists of 13 residues. Germline V CDR1 and CDR2: LNHDA, SQIVND (reference sequence). The covered CDR3 bases are TGCGCCAGTAGTATACTATTGCTCTCTGAA. Its translation is CASSILLLSE. The whole CDR3 protein reads CASSILLLSEAFF.

In this sample, this clone turned up many times. The read comes to an end 3 residues before the CDR3 does, leaving the germline J gene to fill in the end. The chain carries TRBV5-1 and TRBJ2-1, with 8 bases that match TRBD2. Trimming took 4 bases from V and 6 from J; bases not matched to a gene: 6. The CDR3 has 14 amino acids. The germline V gene encodes CDR1 SGHRS and CDR2 YFSETQ. CDR3 bases read: TGCGCCAGCAGCCTTACTAGCGGAGGCAATGAG. This sequence encodes CASSLTSGGNE. The complete CDR3 protein is CASSLTSGGNEQFF.

This clone was counted many times. The read ends 3 residues shy of where the CDR3 ends; the end is completed using the germline J gene. The chain is built from TRBV11-2 and TRBJ2-5, with TRBD2 as a possible D gene (6 bases). The CDR3 spans 15 residues. With 5 bases removed from V and 1 base from J, the gap between germline ends came to 14 bases. CDR1 and CDR2 from the germline V gene are SGHAT and FQNNGV. The part of the CDR3 DNA that was read is TGTGCCAGCAGCCCCACATTAGCGGCCCAAGAGACC. The encoded protein is CASSPTLAAQET. The complete CDR3 protein is CASSPTLAAQETQYF.

This clone was recorded many times. The CDR3 is cut off 3 residues early in the read; its end comes from the germline J gene. The V and J genes are TRBV5-1 and TRBJ2-5, with 9 bases that match TRBD2. CDR1 is SGHRS and CDR2 is YFSETQ in the germline V gene. With V trimmed by 0 bases and J by 5 bases, 5 bases remained unmatched. The CDR3 totals 15 residues. The CDR3 loop is CASSLAAGGRETQYF. The covered CDR3 bases are TGCGCCAGCAGCTTGGCCGCGGGGGGGCGGGAGACC.

This clone showed up many times. The read comes to an end 3 residues before the CDR3 does, leaving the germline J gene to fill in the end. The chain links TRBV6-1 to TRBJ1-5; D possibly corresponds to TRBD1 (5 bases). V lost 4 bases to trimming and J lost 5 bases, with 12 bases between them. The CDR3 consists of 14 residues. Germline CDR1 reads MNHNS; CDR2 reads SASEGT. The chain's CDR3 is CASSAQGYDQPQHF. The CDR3 bases that were read are TGTGCCAGCAGTGCGCAGGGATACGATCAGCCC.

This clone was seen ten or more times. The CDR3 end is not reached by the read, which stops 3 residues before it; the germline J gene fills it in. The chain uses TRBV6-2 or TRBV6-3 and TRBJ2-7; weak D call: TRBD2 (5 bases). Germline-derived CDR1 and CDR2 are MNHEY and SVGEGT. The CDR3 consists of 14 residues. Trimming shortened V by 8 bases and J by 0 bases, and 14 bases separated the two germline ends. CDR3 DNA, as far as it was read: TGTGCCAGCCGAAGGCAGCGGAGCTCCTACGAG. Translation gives CASRRQRSSYE. The full CDR3 protein reads CASRRQRSSYEQYF.

In its sample, this clone was seen many times. With the read ending 3 residues before the CDR3 end, the germline J gene is used to fill in that end. J is TRBJ2-3 and V is TRBV20-1; possible D gene TRBD1, 6 bases. Germline V gene data show CDR1 as DFQATT and CDR2 as SNEGSKA (reference sequence). Trimming stripped 5 bases from V and 2 bases from J, with 14 bases between. The CDR3 loop spans 14 amino acids. CDR3 sequence reads: CSARIWTDTDTQYF. The CDR3 DNA, read in part, is TGCAGTGCTCGGATATGGACAGACACAGATACG.

This clone occurred many times. With the read ending 3 residues before the CDR3 end, the germline J gene is used to fill in that end. The chain recombines TRBV19 with TRBJ1-3; no clear D. The germline gives CDR1 LNHDA, CDR2 SQIVND (reference sequence). V dropped 6 bases and J dropped 0 bases, with 9 bases sitting between them. CDR3 size: 14 residues. CDR3 DNA (partial): TGTGCCAGTAGGCCTGCCAGCTCTGGAAACACC. Protein: CASRPASSGNT. The whole CDR3 sequence reads CASRPASSGNTIYF.

This clone came up many times. Read sequence stops 3 residues before the CDR3 end, and the germline J gene provides the missing end. The chain combines TRBV14 with TRBJ1-4; the D is unclear. This CDR3 region has 13 residues. Deletions cut 4 bases from V and 7 bases from J, with 10 bases between. Germline V gene lookup returns CDR1 SGHDN and CDR2 FVKESK. CDR3 bases read: TGTGCCAGCAGCCGTTGGACTGGTGAAAAA. As protein: CASSRWTGEK. The whole CDR3 reads CASSRWTGEKLFF.

This clone came up many times. The CDR3 goes on 3 residues after the read ends, and that part is filled in from the germline J gene. V is TRBV4-1 and J is TRBJ2-7; 11 nucleotides align to TRBD2. This CDR3 spans 18 amino acids. Trimming took 5 bases from V and 0 from J; bases not matched to a gene: 12. The germline gives CDR1 MGHRA, CDR2 YSYEKL. The CDR3 is CASSDFTGTSGSSYEQYF. The sequenced part of the CDR3 DNA is TGCGCCAGCAGCGACTTTACCGGGACTAGCGGAAGCTCCTACGAG.

In its sample, this clone was seen many times. The read halts 3 residues ahead of the CDR3 end, with the missing end drawn from the germline J gene. The rearrangement links TRBV30 to TRBJ1-4; 9 bases map to TRBD1. The CDR3 has 16 amino acids. After removal of 8 bases from V and 8 bases from J, the junction contained 18 bases not matched to a gene. Germline CDR1 and CDR2: GTSNPN and SVGIG (reference sequence). CDR3 DNA, as far as it was read: TGTGCCACAAACGCCCTGGGACAGGGCCGCGGAGAAAAA. This encodes CATNALGQGRGEK. The complete CDR3 sequence is CATNALGQGRGEKLFF.